This TCR beta chain was documented in a study of cytomegalovirus exposure and HLA in healthy donors. As for the study in general: Across 350 to 500 genotyped donors, 81% landed in the Caucasian-associated ancestry cluster.

Whole-study findings and limits: Earlier analysis looked at TCR beta V segments, and most were productive about 87% or about 30% of the time. According to the study, around 150 TCR beta chains were cytomegalovirus-associated. Some V segments (TRBV6-2 and TRBV6-3 among them) were excluded as indistinguishable.

A note on this clone: Antigen specificity is unknown.

The PCR employed 60 Vbeta primers together with 13 Jbeta primers. Sequencing used immunoSEQ multiplex PCR; TCRdb keeps in-frame clones, though not all of them. The sample includes approximately 130,000 clones, roughly 77% of them seen just once. Germline trimming cut 1 base from V and 2 bases from J; bases unmatched to any gene: 2. Germline CDR1 is MNHNS and CDR2 is SASEGT. This CDR3 is built from 15 residues. The chain carries TRBV6-1 and TRBJ1-5; TRBD1 agrees at 7 bases. What was sequenced was PBMCs. The sequence derives from a woman in her thirties or forties in good health and CMV-seropositive. CDR3 sequence: CASSEDRGRNQPQHF. DNA for the CDR3: TGTGCCAGCAGTGAAGACAGGGGCCGCAATCAGCCCCAGCATTTT.